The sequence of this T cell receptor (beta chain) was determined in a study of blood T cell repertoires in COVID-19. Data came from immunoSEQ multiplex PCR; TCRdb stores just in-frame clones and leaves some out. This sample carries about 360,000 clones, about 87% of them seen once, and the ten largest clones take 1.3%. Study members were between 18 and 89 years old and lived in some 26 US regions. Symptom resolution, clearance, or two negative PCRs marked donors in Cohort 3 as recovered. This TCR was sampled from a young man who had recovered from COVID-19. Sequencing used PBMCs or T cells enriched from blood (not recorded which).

CDR3: CAWRPGHNYRQFF. Written as DNA, the CDR3 is TGTGCCTGGAGGCCGGGACACAACTATCGGCAGTTCTTC. The rearrangement uses TRBV30 and TRBJ2-1; D may be TRBD1 (6 bases). CDR3 length equals 13 residues. Looked up from germline, CDR1 is GTSNPN and CDR2 is SVGIG (reference sequence). Trimming removed 3 bases at V and 12 bases at J, with 18 bases between.